The 32 T cell receptor beta chains given below trace back to one sample, sequenced in a study of cytomegalovirus exposure and HLA in healthy donors (dated by TCRdb to the late 2010s). The method was the immunoSEQ multiplex PCR assay. In TCRdb, the immuneACCESS table is reduced to in-frame sequences with V and J assigned. These tables do not hold every clone; where another copy was compared, an unresolved V gene accounts for under half, and the others remain unexplained. The sample table holds 250,000 to 350,000 clones, of which about nine tenths were seen once. The top ten clonotypes cover around 0.84% of the sample. Sample: PBMCs. The receptors stem from a woman aged 18-29 years in good health and CMV-seronegative.

The rearrangement links TRBV7-9 to TRBJ1-1; TRBD1 aligns across 8 bases. J was trimmed by 6 bases and V by 5 bases; bases with no gene match: 11. Germline V gene data show CDR1 as SEHNR and CDR2 as FQNEAQ (reference sequence). The CDR3 runs 15 residues. CDR3 DNA sequence: TGTGCCAGCAGCGCATCTCAGGGGGCTCACGCTGAAGCTTTCTTT. Encoded protein: CASSASQGAHAEAFF.

With regard to this clone: At one end, the junction sequence differs from germline, possibly due to a read error. This chain uses TRBV4-1 with TRBJ2-1; possible D gene TRBD2, 5 bases. There are 14 residues in the CDR3. CDR1 and CDR2 from the germline V gene are MGHRA and YSYEKL. CDR3 nucleotides: TGCGCCAGCAGCGAAGACGCGGGCCTCGGACCGGAGTTCTTC. Translation gives CASSEDAGLGPEFF.

This clone was seen just once. The chain employs TRBV9 and TRBJ2-7; the match to TRBD2 covers 8 bases. This CDR3 is built from 15 residues. Trimming cost V 5 bases and J 2 bases; bases outside gene matches: 9. Germline V CDR1 and CDR2: SGDLS, YYNGEE. The CDR3 region has the DNA TGTGCCAGCAGTGCAACCGGGACTAGTACCTACGAGCAGTACTTC. As protein: CASSATGTSTYEQYF.

The chain is built from TRBV19 and TRBJ2-5, with TRBD1 identical over 8 bases. The germline V gene encodes CDR1 LNHDA and CDR2 SQIVND (reference sequence). Trimming removed 4 bases from V and 4 bases from J; junction bases left unmatched: 8. This CDR3 has 15 residues. The chain's CDR3 is CASSRTTGALETQYF. CDR3 sequence (DNA): TGTGCCAGTAGTAGAACGACAGGGGCGTTAGAGACCCAGTACTTC.

The V call is TRBV18, the J call TRBJ1-1; D remains unclear. The V gene's germline CDR1 is KGHSH and CDR2 LQKENI. CDR3 length: 14 residues. V lost 4 bases to trimming and J lost 1 base, with 10 bases between them. Here the CDR3 reads CASSRGDPNTEAFF. Written as DNA, the CDR3 is TGTGCCAGCTCACGTGGAGACCCGAACACTGAAGCTTTCTTT.

This clone was seen a single time. The rearrangement links TRBV30 to TRBJ2-4; 11 positions match TRBD1. Germline values: CDR1 GTSNPN, CDR2 SVGIG (reference sequence). The CDR3 length is 16 residues. V was pared by 1 base and J by 3 bases, with 5 bases of the junction left unmatched. The CDR3 here is CAWSAGTGGNKNIQYF. The CDR3 region has the DNA TGTGCCTGGAGTGCCGGGACAGGGGGGAACAAAAACATTCAGTACTTC.

This chain joins TRBV7-2 and TRBJ2-2, with D possibly TRBD1 on 6 matching bases. This CDR3 contains 15 residues. The germline V and J ends were trimmed by 1 base and 4 bases, with 10 bases remaining between them. Germline values: CDR1 SGHTA, CDR2 FQGNSA. In DNA, the CDR3 is TGTGCCAGCAGCTTAGGAACAGGGATCACCGGGGAGCTGTTTTTT. Amino acids: CASSLGTGITGELFF.

The chain couples TRBV10-2 to TRBJ2-5, with unresolved D. Germline V gene data show CDR1 as WSHSY and CDR2 as SAAADI. This CDR3 contains 14 residues. Trimming cost V 0 bases and J 7 bases, with 12 bases left between them. In DNA form, the CDR3 reads TGCGCCAGCAGTGAGTCTAGTCAGACAATGACCCAGTACTTC. This translates into CASSESSQTMTQYF.

The gene calls are TRBV4-1 and TRBJ2-1, with 12 bases aligning to TRBD2. The CDR3 spans 20 residues. Trimming removed 3 bases from V and 15 bases from J; junction bases left unmatched: 27. The germline V gene has CDR1 MGHRA and CDR2 YSYEKL. The DNA of the CDR3 is TGCGCCAGCAGCCAGCCATTTGCTAGCGGGAGGGCCGGGTTGAGCGACGTGCGGTTCTTC. Translating gives CASSQPFASGRAGLSDVRFF.

The chain links TRBV5-1 to TRBJ2-7, with D possibly matching TRBD2 (5 bases). This CDR3 has 14 residues. Per germline, CDR1 SGHRS and CDR2 YFSETQ. V was cut by 4 bases and J by 2 bases, with 13 bases left in between. The CDR3 here is CASSPPTGTYEQYF. As DNA, the CDR3 is TGCGCCAGCAGCCCCCCCACCGGGACCTACGAGCAGTACTTC. The full variable domain, its missing parts supplied by reference TRBV5-1 and TRBJ2-7, is KAGVTQTPRYLIKTRGQQVTLSCSPISGHRSVSWYQQTPGQGLQFLFEYFSETQRNKGNFPGRFSGRQFSNSRSEMNVSTLELGDSALYLCASSPPTGTYEQYFGPGTRLTVT.

This chain joins TRBV19 and TRBJ2-7; a possible D gene is TRBD2 (5 bases). The CDR3 runs to 12 residues. The V and J ends lost 11 bases and 3 bases respectively, with 14 bases between them. The germline V gene encodes CDR1 LNHDA and CDR2 SQIVND (reference sequence). The CDR3 DNA reads as TGTGCCGCGTGGGAGACCCACTACGAGCAGTACTTC. Translating gives CAAWETHYEQYF.

The J gene is TRBJ2-5, the V gene TRBV27, with a possible D match to TRBD2 (7 bases). V lost 6 bases and J 5 bases, leaving 16 bases between the germline ends. The length of the CDR3 is 14 residues. Germline V CDR1 and CDR2: MNHEY, SMNVEV (reference sequence). CDR3 protein: CASRWERGGETQYF. As DNA, the CDR3 is TGTGCCAGCAGATGGGAGAGGGGGGGGGAGACCCAGTACTTC.

The chain employs TRBV15 and TRBJ1-1; 9 nucleotides align to TRBD1. Trimming at V came to 3 bases and at J to 0 bases, leaving 2 bases not matched to a gene. Germline V CDR1 and CDR2: LNHNV, YYDKDF (reference sequence). The CDR3 has 15 residues. The CDR3 region is CATSSGQGMNTEAFF. The CDR3 DNA is TGTGCCACCAGCAGCGGACAGGGGATGAACACTGAAGCTTTCTTT.

This clone has a count of ten or more. This chain uses TRBV10-3 with TRBJ1-3; 7 nucleotides match TRBD1. Unmatched junction bases numbered 10, after V lost 11 bases and J lost 0 bases. Germline values: CDR1 ENHRY, CDR2 SYGVKD. The CDR3 is 15 amino acids. CDR3 in DNA: TGTGCCGCTTCAGGGGGTTCTTACTCTGGAAACACCATATATTTT. Encoded protein: CAASGGSYSGNTIYF.

The chain recombines TRBV4-1 with TRBJ2-7; TRBD2 might be the D (5 bases). This CDR3 has 14 amino acids. Per germline, CDR1 MGHRA and CDR2 YSYEKL. Trimming left V 2 bases short and J 3 bases short, with 11 bases between. Written as DNA, the CDR3 is TGCGCCAGCAGCCAACTAAGCGGTATCTACGAGCAGTACTTC. This sequence encodes CASSQLSGIYEQYF.

This chain uses TRBV6-4 with TRBJ2-7; 7 nucleotides agree with TRBD2. Looked up from germline, CDR1 is MRHNA and CDR2 is SNTAGT. This CDR3 has 16 amino acids. The V gene end was trimmed by 6 bases and the J gene end by 4 bases; junction bases not matched to a gene: 15. The chain's CDR3 is CASSNRGGLGIYEQYF. CDR3 sequence (DNA): TGTGCCAGCAGCAATCGCGGGGGTTTGGGGATATACGAGCAGTACTTC.

This chain joins TRBV4-1 and TRBJ2-3; 9 bases are a match to TRBD1. The CDR3 has 15 amino acids. The germline CDR1 and CDR2 sequences are MGHRA and YSYEKL. The ends lost 2 bases at V and 3 bases at J; junction bases unmatched: 3. CDR3 sequence (DNA): TGCGCCAGCAGCCAACAGGACAGGGGAACAGATACGCAGTATTTT. As protein: CASSQQDRGTDTQYF.

This clone was detected once. The chain carries TRBV25-1 and TRBJ2-7, with D hard to call. V gave up 4 bases and J gave up 4 bases, with 8 bases separating them. Germline loops: CDR1 MGHDK, CDR2 SYGVNS. The CDR3 has 12 residues. CDR3 bases: TGTGCCAGCAGTGTGACTGAGTACGAGCAGTACTTC. This sequence encodes CASSVTEYEQYF.

This chain uses TRBV10-3 with TRBJ1-4; D uncertain. The V gene's germline CDR1 is ENHRY and CDR2 SYGVKD. This CDR3 has 15 residues. V was shortened by 2 bases and J by 8 bases, with 15 bases between the two germline ends. Written as DNA, the CDR3 is TGTGCCATCAGTGAGGGTCGGGTTAGAGGGGAAAAACTGTTTTTT. Its translation is CAISEGRVRGEKLFF.

The V and J genes are TRBV10-3 and TRBJ2-7; D possibly corresponds to TRBD2 (5 bases). Germline CDR1 ENHRY, CDR2 SYGVKD. The length of the CDR3 is 16 residues. Trimming left V 4 bases short and J 0 bases short, with 16 bases between. CDR3 bases: TGTGCCATCAGTGCTGATATAGCGAGGAGCTCCTACGAGCAGTACTTC. This translates into CAISADIARSSYEQYF.

J is TRBJ2-7 and V is TRBV2, with 14 bases fitting TRBD2. The germline gives CDR1 SNHLY, CDR2 FYNNEI. J was trimmed by 5 bases and V by 7 bases; bases with no gene match: 7. This CDR3 contains 15 residues. The CDR3 sequence is CASIPRLAGGDEQYF. CDR3 bases: TGTGCCAGCATCCCCCGACTAGCGGGAGGGGACGAGCAGTACTTC.

CDR3 protein: CASSRTSGSVETQYF. Here the CDR3 DNA reads TGTGCCAGCAGCAGGACTAGCGGGAGTGTAGAGACCCAGTACTTC. V gene TRBV7-3 combines with J gene TRBJ2-5; 13 bases align to TRBD2. V lost 5 bases to trimming and J lost 4 bases; unmatched junction nucleotides: 4. The CDR3 sequence is 15 residues long. The germline V gene has CDR1 SGHTA and CDR2 FQGTGA. Using reference TRBV7-3 and TRBJ2-5 for the parts outside the CDR3, the full variable domain is GAGVSQTPSNKVTEKGKYVELRCDPISGHTALYWYRQSLGQGPEFLIYFQGTGAADDSGLPNDRFFAVRPEGSVSTLKIQRTERGDSAVYLCASSRTSGSVETQYFGPGTRLLVL.

This clone has only a few counts. The chain is built from TRBV6-5 and TRBJ2-7; a possible D gene is TRBD1 (5 bases). CDR3 length: 16 amino acids. V lost 0 bases and J 0 bases, leaving 12 bases between the germline ends. Germline V gene sequence: CDR1 MNHEY, CDR2 SVGAGI. CDR3 in amino acids: CASSYSTLGVSYEQYF. In nucleotides, the CDR3 is TGTGCCAGCAGTTACTCGACTCTAGGGGTCTCCTACGAGCAGTACTTC.

The chain has TRBV9 and TRBJ2-1; possible D gene TRBD1, 6 bases. The CDR3 sequence is 17 residues long. Trimming cost V 1 base and J 4 bases, with 18 bases left between them. Germline lookup yields CDR1 SGDLS and CDR2 YYNGEE. The CDR3 region has the DNA TGTGCCAGCAGCGTAAACCCCAGGGTTGACAGGTACAATGAGCAGTTCTTC. This encodes CASSVNPRVDRYNEQFF. Looking up the rest from reference TRBV9 and TRBJ2-1 gives the full variable domain: DSGVTQTPKHLITATGQRVTLRCSPRSGDLSVYWYQQSLDQGLQFLIQYYNGEERAKGNILERFSAQQFPDLHSELNLSSLELGDSALYFCASSVNPRVDRYNEQFFGPGTRLTVL.

The genes are TRBV6-6 and TRBJ2-1, with 11 positions matching TRBD2. Germline V CDR1 and CDR2: MNHNY, SVGAGI (reference sequence). V dropped 4 bases and J dropped 2; count of bases not matched to a gene: 4. This CDR3 is built from 16 residues. This CDR3 is CASSSPTSGAYNEQFF. CDR3 coding DNA: TGTGCCAGCAGTTCCCCGACTAGCGGGGCCTACAATGAGCAGTTCTTC.

The gene calls are TRBV27 and TRBJ2-7; 8 nucleotides match TRBD2. Germline V lookup: CDR1 MNHEY, CDR2 SMNVEV (reference sequence). Trimming cost V 3 bases and J 6 bases; bases outside gene matches: 4. This CDR3 spans 13 amino acids. The CDR3 region has the DNA TGTGCCAGCAGTTTCGGACGGGAGGGCGAGCAGTACTTC. Encoded protein: CASSFGREGEQYF.

The chain joins TRBV1 to TRBJ2-1; the D call of TRBD2 is as the table states it, not checked on the DNA. TRBV1 is a listed pseudogene. This CDR3 has 18 residues. The CDR3 DNA reads TGCACCAGCCCAACGGGGACTAGCGGGGGGAGCTCCTACAATGAGCAGTTCTTC. Translation gives CTSPTGTSGGSSYNEQFF.

This clone was seen a single time. This rearrangement joins TRBV6-5 to TRBJ2-5; TRBD2 matches 7 bases. Unmatched junction bases numbered 12, after V lost 7 bases and J lost 4 bases. The CDR3 covers 15 residues. The germline CDR1 and CDR2 sequences are MNHEY and SVGAGI. The CDR3 sequence: CASKDRAGLGETQYF. For the CDR3, the DNA is TGTGCCAGCAAGGATCGAGCGGGATTGGGAGAGACCCAGTACTTC.

V gene TRBV7-9 combines with J gene TRBJ2-2; 13 bases are a match to TRBD2. V was pared by 4 bases and J by 4 bases, with 12 bases of the junction left unmatched. Germline V gene data show CDR1 as SEHNR and CDR2 as FQNEAQ (reference sequence). CDR3 length equals 19 residues. The CDR3 reads CASSYGTSGVKDGTGELFF. DNA for the CDR3: TGTGCCAGCAGCTATGGGACTAGCGGGGTAAAGGACGGCACCGGGGAGCTGTTTTTT.

The CDR3, as DNA: TGCGCCAGCAGCTTGGTTGGGGCCACCGGGGAGCTGTTTTTT. Residues: CASSLVGATGELFF. The chain is built from TRBV5-1 and TRBJ2-2, with D perhaps matching TRBD1 (5 bases). There are 14 residues in the CDR3. Germline values: CDR1 SGHRS, CDR2 YFSETQ. Trimming shortened V by 0 bases and J by 4 bases, and 7 bases separated the two germline ends.

The chain links TRBV28 to TRBJ2-2, with D unresolved. Looked up from germline, CDR1 is MDHEN and CDR2 is SYDVKM. The V end lost 2 bases, the J end lost 2 bases, and 6 bases lay between the germline ends. This CDR3 comprises 14 residues. In DNA, the CDR3 is TGTGCCAGCAGTTTACCAGATAACACCGGGGAGCTGTTTTTT. Translating it yields CASSLPDNTGELFF.

The chain couples TRBV7-2 to TRBJ1-2; 12 nucleotides line up with TRBD1. CDR1 SGHTA and CDR2 FQGNSA come from the germline V gene. The CDR3 extends over 16 amino acids. The V and J ends lost 5 bases and 4 bases, in that order; junction bases with no gene match: 8. The CDR3 bases are TGTGCCAGCAGCCAAGTAGCGGGACAGGGGGCCTATGGCTACACCTTC. It encodes CASSQVAGQGAYGYTF.